This T cell receptor beta chain was observed in a study of CD8+ T cells in alopecia areata. The CDR3 consists of 16 residues. Germline loops: CDR1 MNHEY, CDR2 SMNVEV (reference sequence). The ends lost 6 bases at V and 0 bases at J; junction bases unmatched: 9. The sequencing template was cDNA reverse transcribed from extracted RNA. Clones were sequenced by immunoSEQ multiplex PCR, and TCRdb holds only the in-frame ones, with some missing. The data show some 120,000 clones, roughly 58% seen once. The source is a human donor with alopecia areata. The specimen comprised CD4+ T cells sorted from blood, sampled at week 0. The V and J genes are TRBV27 and TRBJ1-1; 8 nucleotides match TRBD1. CDR3 coding DNA: TGTGCCAGCAGAGCTGACAGGGGAAACATGAACACTGAAGCTTTCTTT. Its protein product is CASRADRGNMNTEAFF.